These T cell receptor beta chains were read from a single sample in a study of control samples from healthy donors and cancer patients. TCRdb's copy holds only in-frame clones and misses some; the assay was immunoSEQ multiplex PCR. This table has under 40,000 clones, around 80% appearing once. Sequencing was carried out using PBMCs. All receptors come from a woman aged 55-69 years with lung cancer. The CDR3 runs from the conserved cysteine through the conserved F or W. Each record gives: V gene, D gene, clone size, J gene, CDR3 DNA, CDR3 protein. D genes are given only for firm matches. Expanded clones get a size class; other rows say once, few or many, or leave the size out.

v_call: TRBV18
d_call: .
clone_size: once
j_call: TRBJ1-1
cdr3_nt: TGTGCCAGCTCACCACAGGGGGACACTGAAGCTTTCTTT
cdr3_aa: CASSPQGDTEAFF

v_call: TRBV2
d_call: TRBD2
clone_size: .
j_call: TRBJ2-1
cdr3_nt: TGTGCCAGCAGTGAAGTCCTAGCGGGTTACAATGAGCAGTTCTTC
cdr3_aa: CASSEVLAGYNEQFF

v_call: TRBV18
d_call: .
clone_size: .
j_call: TRBJ1-2
cdr3_nt: TGTGCCAGCTCACCAACCATACGGGGGGAGGATGGCTACACCTTC
cdr3_aa: CASSPTIRGEDGYTF

v_call: TRBV15
d_call: .
clone_size: .
j_call: TRBJ1-3
cdr3_nt: TGTGCCACCAGCAGGATTAGTACAGGGTCTGGAAACACCATATATTTT
cdr3_aa: CATSRISTGSGNTIYF

v_call: TRBV7-3
d_call: .
clone_size: .
j_call: TRBJ1-1
cdr3_nt: TGTGCCAGCAGCTCTCTAGAGAACACTGAAGCTTTCTTT
cdr3_aa: CASSSLENTEAFF

v_call: TRBV5-8
d_call: .
clone_size: .
j_call: TRBJ2-1
cdr3_nt: TGTGCCAGCAGCCCCCCGACGTACAATGAGCAGTTCTTC
cdr3_aa: CASSPPTYNEQFF

v_call: TRBV24-1
d_call: .
clone_size: .
j_call: TRBJ2-1
cdr3_nt: TGTGCCACCAGTGAGGGGCAGTACAATGAGCAGTTCTTC
cdr3_aa: CATSEGQYNEQFF

v_call: TRBV4-1
d_call: TRBD1
clone_size: .
j_call: TRBJ1-4
cdr3_nt: TGCGCCAGCAGCCAAGATACAGACAGGGGGCGAAAACTGTTTTTT
cdr3_aa: CASSQDTDRGRKLFF

v_call: TRBV11-1
d_call: .
clone_size: few
j_call: TRBJ2-5
cdr3_nt: TGTGCCAGCAGCTTATTTGGCGGGGAGACCCAGTACTTC
cdr3_aa: CASSLFGGETQYF

v_call: TRBV15
d_call: TRBD1
clone_size: .
j_call: TRBJ2-2
cdr3_nt: TGTGCCACCAGCAGTCCGGGACAGGGCGTCACCGGGGAGCTGTTTTTT
cdr3_aa: CATSSPGQGVTGELFF

v_call: TRBV29-1
d_call: TRBD2
clone_size: .
j_call: TRBJ2-2
cdr3_nt: TGCAGCGTTGGCAGCGGGAGGGGGGACGGGGAGCTGTTTTTT
cdr3_aa: CSVGSGRGDGELFF

v_call: TRBV5-1
d_call: TRBD1
clone_size: .
j_call: TRBJ1-6
cdr3_nt: TGCGCCAGCAGCTTGGTGGGGACAGGTTCACCCCTCCACTTT
cdr3_aa: CASSLVGTGSPLHF

v_call: TRBV7-3
d_call: .
clone_size: once
j_call: TRBJ2-1
cdr3_nt: TGTGCCAGCAGCCAAGACAAGAGCTCCTACAATGAGCAGTTCTTC
cdr3_aa: CASSQDKSSYNEQFF

v_call: TRBV28
d_call: .
clone_size: .
j_call: TRBJ1-2
cdr3_nt: TGTGCCAGCAGTCTCCTGGACAGAAAAAACTATGGCTACACCTTC
cdr3_aa: CASSLLDRKNYGYTF

v_call: TRBV5-1
d_call: .
clone_size: .
j_call: TRBJ2-5
cdr3_nt: TGCGCCAGCAGCTTGGGAACATCTGGAGAGACCCAGTACTTC
cdr3_aa: CASSLGTSGETQYF

v_call: TRBV5-1
d_call: TRBD2
clone_size: .
j_call: TRBJ2-5
cdr3_nt: TGCGCCAGCGTAGCTCAGTGGAGCGGGGGGCAAGAGACCCAGTACTTC
cdr3_aa: CASVAQWSGGQETQYF

v_call: TRBV4-1
d_call: .
clone_size: few
j_call: TRBJ1-3
cdr3_nt: TGCGCCAGCAGCCAAGTGGGAACAGGGAGAGACACCATATATTTT
cdr3_aa: CASSQVGTGRDTIYF

v_call: TRBV28
d_call: TRBD1
clone_size: .
j_call: TRBJ2-7
cdr3_nt: TGTGCCAGCAGTCCAACAGGGACAGGGCACTACGAGCAGTACTTC
cdr3_aa: CASSPTGTGHYEQYF

v_call: TRBV20-1
d_call: .
clone_size: .
j_call: TRBJ2-7
cdr3_nt: TGCAGTGCTAGTCCTGTAAAGGTGATGGGCTACGAGCAGTACTTC
cdr3_aa: CSASPVKVMGYEQYF

v_call: TRBV5-4
d_call: .
clone_size: few
j_call: TRBJ2-7
cdr3_nt: TGTGCCAGCACCGATCCGCAGACCTCCTACGAGCAGTACTTC
cdr3_aa: CASTDPQTSYEQYF

v_call: TRBV18
d_call: .
clone_size: .
j_call: TRBJ1-6
cdr3_nt: TGTGCCACCGGGCCCGCCGGATCACCCCTCCACTTT
cdr3_aa: CATGPAGSPLHF

v_call: TRBV7-2
d_call: TRBD1
clone_size: .
j_call: TRBJ1-1
cdr3_nt: TGTGCCAGCATCAAGGGACAGTCGAACACTGAAGCTTTCTTT
cdr3_aa: CASIKGQSNTEAFF

v_call: TRBV19
d_call: TRBD2
clone_size: .
j_call: TRBJ2-7
cdr3_nt: TGTGCCAGTAGTCCCCGACTAGCGGGTCTCCCCTACGAGCAGTACTTC
cdr3_aa: CASSPRLAGLPYEQYF

v_call: TRBV11-2
d_call: TRBD1
clone_size: .
j_call: TRBJ1-1
cdr3_nt: TGTGCCAGCAGCTTAGGCCCGGACAGGGAGAACACTGAAGCTTTCTTT
cdr3_aa: CASSLGPDRENTEAFF

v_call: TRBV6-1
d_call: .
clone_size: .
j_call: TRBJ1-2
cdr3_nt: TGTGCCAGCAGTGAGGAGGGAGTCTACACCTTC
cdr3_aa: CASSEEGVYTF

v_call: TRBV18
d_call: .
clone_size: .
j_call: TRBJ1-3
cdr3_nt: TGTGCCAGCTTATCGGACATATCTGGAAACACCATATATTTT
cdr3_aa: CASLSDISGNTIYF

v_call: TRBV5-4
d_call: TRBD2
clone_size: .
j_call: TRBJ2-1
cdr3_nt: TGTGCCAGCAGCGGCACTAGCGGGGAGCAGTTCTTC
cdr3_aa: CASSGTSGEQFF

v_call: TRBV11-1
d_call: .
clone_size: .
j_call: TRBJ2-1
cdr3_nt: TGTGCCAGCAGCTTAGCGTTATCGGCGGGCGGGGATGAGCAGTTCTTC
cdr3_aa: CASSLALSAGGDEQFF

v_call: TRBV7-2
d_call: TRBD2
clone_size: .
j_call: TRBJ2-1
cdr3_nt: TGTGCCAGCAGCGCCGGGACTAGCGGAAATGAGCAGTTCTTC
cdr3_aa: CASSAGTSGNEQFF

v_call: TRBV12-3/TRBV12-4
d_call: .
clone_size: .
j_call: TRBJ1-2
cdr3_nt: TGTGCCACCCAAGGGTCGAGCGGGCCGGGAGACACCTTC
cdr3_aa: CATQGSSGPGDTF

v_call: TRBV18
d_call: TRBD1
clone_size: .
j_call: TRBJ2-5
cdr3_nt: TGTGCCAGCTCACCACTGGGGACAGGGGAACCCCAGTACTTC
cdr3_aa: CASSPLGTGEPQYF

v_call: TRBV24-1
d_call: TRBD2
clone_size: once
j_call: TRBJ2-2
cdr3_nt: TGTGCCACGGCGGGGGGGGCGACCGGGGAGCTGTTTTTT
cdr3_aa: CATAGGATGELFF

v_call: TRBV7-9
d_call: .
clone_size: .
j_call: TRBJ1-4
cdr3_nt: TGTGCCAGCAACGGTGGGAGTGAAAAACTGTTTTTT
cdr3_aa: CASNGGSEKLFF

v_call: TRBV3-1/TRBV3-2
d_call: .
clone_size: .
j_call: TRBJ1-3
cdr3_nt: TGTGCCAGCAGCCAAGATCCAGGGTTCGGAAACACCATATATTTT
cdr3_aa: CASSQDPGFGNTIYF

v_call: TRBV12-5
d_call: .
clone_size: .
j_call: TRBJ2-3
cdr3_nt: TGTGCTAGTGGTTTGTCCAGCCCTCCCACGCAGTATTTT
cdr3_aa: CASGLSSPPTQYF

v_call: TRBV6-5
d_call: .
clone_size: once
j_call: TRBJ1-4
cdr3_nt: TGTGCCAGCAGTTATTCCCTCGGACGGACTAATGAAAAACTGTTTTTT
cdr3_aa: CASSYSLGRTNEKLFF

v_call: TRBV7-2
d_call: TRBD2
clone_size: .
j_call: TRBJ2-1
cdr3_nt: TGTGCCAGCAGCCCTCACGGACTAGCGGGAAACTACAATGAGCAGTTCTTC
cdr3_aa: CASSPHGLAGNYNEQFF

v_call: TRBV12-3/TRBV12-4
d_call: .
clone_size: .
j_call: TRBJ1-1
cdr3_nt: TGTGCCAGCAGTTTCGGACCTGAAGCTTTCTTT
cdr3_aa: CASSFGPEAFF

v_call: TRBV20-1
d_call: TRBD2
clone_size: .
j_call: TRBJ2-4
cdr3_nt: TGCAGTGCTAGTCCTCCGCCGACAGTTCCCAGTAGCGGGAGAGTGGCCAAAAACATTCAGTACTTC
cdr3_aa: CSASPPPTVPSSGRVAKNIQYF

v_call: TRBV3-1/TRBV3-2
d_call: .
clone_size: .
j_call: TRBJ1-1
cdr3_nt: TGTGCCAGCAGTATACAGCCTACCATCATGAACACTGAAGCTTTCTTT
cdr3_aa: CASSIQPTIMNTEAFF

v_call: TRBV5-1
d_call: .
clone_size: .
j_call: TRBJ1-3
cdr3_nt: TGCGCCAGCAGCTTGGCGCCCCCTCGAATCGACGGATCTGGAAACACCATATATTTT
cdr3_aa: CASSLAPPRIDGSGNTIYF

v_call: TRBV18
d_call: TRBD2
clone_size: .
j_call: TRBJ2-2
cdr3_nt: TGTGCCAGCTCACCAATAGCGGGAGAAACCGGGGAGCTGTTTTTT
cdr3_aa: CASSPIAGETGELFF

v_call: TRBV19
d_call: .
clone_size: .
j_call: TRBJ2-5
cdr3_nt: TGTGCCAGTAGTATTAATGGTGGTGGAGAGACCCAGTACTTC
cdr3_aa: CASSINGGGETQYF

v_call: TRBV10-1
d_call: .
clone_size: .
j_call: TRBJ1-4
cdr3_nt: TGCGCCAGCACAAAGGGACTAGGTGAAAAACTGTTTTTT
cdr3_aa: CASTKGLGEKLFF

v_call: TRBV13
d_call: .
clone_size: .
j_call: TRBJ2-5
cdr3_nt: TGTGCCAGCAGCTACCAAGAGACCCAGTACTTC
cdr3_aa: CASSYQETQYF

v_call: TRBV2
d_call: .
clone_size: .
j_call: TRBJ1-6
cdr3_nt: TGTGCCAGCAGTGAACTAGAGAGGAGCAATTCACCCCTCCACTTT
cdr3_aa: CASSELERSNSPLHF

v_call: TRBV6-2/TRBV6-3
d_call: .
clone_size: few
j_call: TRBJ1-2
cdr3_nt: TGTGCCAGCAGTTTCAGGCGGAGCTATGGCTACACCTTC
cdr3_aa: CASSFRRSYGYTF

v_call: TRBV5-4
d_call: TRBD1
clone_size: .
j_call: TRBJ2-2
cdr3_nt: TGTGCCAGCTCACGGGACAGGACGAACACCGGGGAGCTGTTTTTT
cdr3_aa: CASSRDRTNTGELFF

v_call: TRBV11-3
d_call: .
clone_size: .
j_call: TRBJ2-2
cdr3_nt: TGTGCCAGCAGCGCCGACTCTAGCGGGGAGCTGTTTTTT
cdr3_aa: CASSADSSGELFF

v_call: TRBV18
d_call: TRBD1
clone_size: .
j_call: TRBJ2-1
cdr3_nt: TGTGCCAGCTCACCAACGGGACAGGGGGGTAGCAATGAGCAGTTCTTC
cdr3_aa: CASSPTGQGGSNEQFF

v_call: TRBV12-3/TRBV12-4
d_call: .
clone_size: .
j_call: TRBJ1-1
cdr3_nt: TGTGCCAGCAGTTCAAGGGGGGAGGCTTTCTTT
cdr3_aa: CASSSRGEAFF

v_call: TRBV7-8
d_call: TRBD1
clone_size: .
j_call: TRBJ2-7
cdr3_nt: TGTGCCAGCAGCTTAGGTGGGACAGGCGGATGGAACGAGCAGTACTTC
cdr3_aa: CASSLGGTGGWNEQYF

v_call: TRBV19
d_call: .
clone_size: .
j_call: TRBJ1-1
cdr3_nt: TGTGCCAGTAGTTCCCGTGGGTTGAACACTGAAGCTTTCTTT
cdr3_aa: CASSSRGLNTEAFF

v_call: TRBV5-4
d_call: .
clone_size: few
j_call: TRBJ1-2
cdr3_nt: TGTGCCAGCAGCTTGTTCCGCAGAGGCGGCTACACCTTC
cdr3_aa: CASSLFRRGGYTF

v_call: TRBV5-1
d_call: .
clone_size: .
j_call: TRBJ1-4
cdr3_nt: TGCGCCAGCTCCTTTGGGGGGGTTGGTGAAAATGAAAAACTGTTTTTT
cdr3_aa: CASSFGGVGENEKLFF